This passage covers 27 T cell receptor beta chains from one sample sequenced in a study of a mutant IDH1 vaccine in newly diagnosed glioma. Sample time point: baseline, week 1 (first vaccination visit). Sample treatment: pre-vaccination baseline after standard-of-care therapy. Using immunoSEQ multiplex PCR, the repertoire was profiled, and TCRdb retains in-frame clones only, with some absent. The data contain about 34,000 clones, 60% to 85% of them seen just once; the ten biggest clones take up roughly 9%. The sample consisted of peripheral blood mononuclear cells (PBMCs), taken from a glioma patient treated with radiotherapy, temozolomide or both. The receptor set was obtained from a man aged 50-60 years with glioma. Some clones in this sample may be carry-over from other donors' samples.

This clone appeared once. The rearrangement uses TRBV27 and TRBJ1-2, with 8 bases identical to TRBD1. The germline CDR1 and CDR2 sequences are MNHEY and SMNVEV (reference sequence). The CDR3 has 15 amino acids. With V trimmed by 5 bases and J by 3 bases, 8 bases remained unmatched. CDR3 amino acids: CASSPLRQGYYGYTF. The DNA for the CDR3 is TGTGCCAGCAGTCCACTACGACAGGGGTACTATGGCTACACCTTC.

This rearrangement joins TRBV12-5 to TRBJ2-2; the D gene is possibly TRBD1 (6 bases). CDR1 is LGHNT, CDR2 FRNRAP, per germline. This CDR3 is 17 amino acids long. The V gene lost 0 bases and the J gene lost 2 bases, with 13 bases spanning the gap. The chain's CDR3 is CASGLVLHRDNTGELFF. The CDR3 region has the DNA TGTGCTAGTGGTTTGGTACTCCACAGGGACAACACCGGGGAGCTGTTTTTT.

The genes are TRBV28 and TRBJ1-5, with a possible D match to TRBD1 (6 bases). The CDR3 extends over 15 amino acids. V was shortened by 6 bases and J by 4 bases, with 16 bases between the two germline ends. Germline V gene data show CDR1 as MDHEN and CDR2 as SYDVKM. CDR3 in DNA: TGTGCCAGCAGAATATCGGACAGAACTAATCAGCCCCAGCATTTT. Its translation is CASRISDRTNQPQHF.

The chain joins TRBV14 to TRBJ2-1; a possible D gene is TRBD1 (5 bases). Per germline, CDR1 SGHDN and CDR2 FVKESK. V was clipped by 2 bases and J by 5 bases, with 13 bases between them. CDR3 length equals 15 residues. The CDR3 DNA reads as TGTGCCAGCAGCCAACGGATAAGGGGAAACAATGAGCAGTTCTTC. It yields the protein CASSQRIRGNNEQFF.

This clone was detected once. The chain combines TRBV5-1 with TRBJ2-7; no reliable D call. Germline CDR1 SGHRS, CDR2 YFSETQ. Between the trimmed V and J ends, which lost 1 base and 5 bases, there was a span of 7 bases. This CDR3 is built from 12 residues. CDR3 sequence: CASSLSSNEQYF. The CDR3 coding sequence is TGCGCCAGCAGCTTGAGTAGTAACGAGCAGTACTTC.

This chain joins TRBV14 and TRBJ2-2; the D is unclear. V lost 2 bases to trimming and J lost 5 bases, with 9 bases between them. CDR3 length equals 14 residues. Germline V gene lookup returns CDR1 SGHDN and CDR2 FVKESK. CDR3 nucleotides: TGTGCCAGCAGCCAATTCAGGTCAACCGGGGAGCTGTTTTTT. Protein: CASSQFRSTGELFF.

The chain is built from TRBV25-1 and TRBJ2-7; possible D gene TRBD1, 6 bases. From germline, CDR1 is MGHDK and CDR2 SYGVNS. V lost 7 bases to trimming and J lost 6 bases, with 16 bases between them. CDR3 length equals 13 residues. CDR3 protein: CASTAGVGGEQYF. The CDR3 region has the DNA TGTGCCAGCACCGCCGGAGTAGGGGGCGAGCAGTACTTC.

This chain connects TRBV2 to TRBJ1-2; possibly TRBD1 for D (5 bases). V was shortened by 7 bases and J by 2 bases, with 11 bases between the two germline ends. The CDR3 contains 13 residues. The germline V gene has CDR1 SNHLY and CDR2 FYNNEI. CDR3 bases: TGTGCCAGCACTGAGGGGCGCAACTATGGCTACACCTTC. Residues: CASTEGRNYGYTF.

The chain uses TRBV7-9 and TRBJ1-4; a weak D match, TRBD1 (5 bases). Trimming cost V 6 bases and J 13 bases, with 15 bases left between them. Looked up from germline, CDR1 is SEHNR and CDR2 is FQNEAQ (reference sequence). The CDR3 is made up of 12 amino acids. The CDR3 DNA is TGTGCCAGCAGTTCACGGAAGGGGATACTGTTTTTT. Translated: CASSSRKGILFF.

This rearrangement joins TRBV18 to TRBJ2-7, with 12 nucleotides matching TRBD2. The CDR3 is 15 amino acids. The ends lost 3 bases at V and 2 bases at J; junction bases unmatched: 2. Germline-derived CDR1 and CDR2 are KGHSH and LQKENI. The CDR3 protein is CASSPTSGSPYEQYF. The DNA for the CDR3 is TGTGCCAGCTCACCGACTAGCGGGAGCCCCTACGAGCAGTACTTC.

V is TRBV19 and J is TRBJ2-7, with TRBD1 identical over 8 bases. CDR1 LNHDA and CDR2 SQIVND come from the germline V gene (reference sequence). V dropped 1 base and J dropped 2; count of bases not matched to a gene: 4. The CDR3 is 15 residues long. The CDR3 DNA reads as TGTGCCAGTAGTATAGCGGGACAGGAGACCTACGAGCAGTACTTC. Its protein is CASSIAGQETYEQYF.

This clone has just a few counts. The chain uses TRBV7-2 and TRBJ1-1, with a tentative D call TRBD1 (5 bases). In germline, CDR1 is SGHTA, CDR2 FQGNSA. Trimming pared 5 bases from V and 2 bases from J, leaving 12 bases between. The CDR3 length is 14 residues. CDR3: CASSTPRANTEAFF. CDR3 bases: TGTGCCAGCAGCACGCCCAGGGCAAACACTGAAGCTTTCTTT.

Here the CDR3 DNA reads TGCGCCAGCACCGGGACAGCCTCCTACGAGCAGTACTTC. Translating it yields CASTGTASYEQYF. The chain joins TRBV5-1 to TRBJ2-7, with TRBD1 matching over 7 bases. This CDR3 comprises 13 residues. Germline values: CDR1 SGHRS, CDR2 YFSETQ. The V segment lost 6 bases and the J segment 0 bases; nucleotides outside the gene matches: 3.

The chain uses TRBV2 and TRBJ1-2, with D hard to call. The CDR3 consists of 14 residues. V lost 0 bases to trimming and J lost 2 bases, with 7 bases between them. Germline V gene sequence: CDR1 SNHLY, CDR2 FYNNEI. For the CDR3, the DNA is TGTGCCAGCAGTGAAGCACTCTCCAACTATGGCTACACCTTC. It translates to CASSEALSNYGYTF. Drawing the rest from reference TRBV2 and TRBJ1-2, the complete variable domain is EPEVTQTPSHQVTQMGQEVILRCVPISNHLYFYWYRQILGQKVEFLVSFYNNEISEKSEIFDDQFSVERPDGSNFTLKIRSTKLEDSAMYFCASSEALSNYGYTFGSGTRLTVV.

The V and J genes are TRBV4-3 and TRBJ2-2; possibly TRBD1 or TRBD2 for D (7 bases each). This CDR3 contains 19 residues. Trimming left V 0 bases short and J 4 bases short, with 21 bases between. Germline V lookup: CDR1 LGHNA, CDR2 YSLEER. CDR3 sequence: CASSQDPPGGGGFTGELFF. As DNA, the CDR3 is TGCGCCAGCAGCCAAGATCCCCCCGGGGGAGGGGGCTTCACCGGGGAGCTGTTTTTT.

The chain has TRBV5-1 and TRBJ1-2; maybe TRBD1 (5 bases). The V gene lost 4 bases and the J gene lost 2 bases, with 18 bases spanning the gap. This CDR3 is built from 16 residues. CDR1 and CDR2 (germline): SGHRS, YFSETQ. CDR3 sequence reads: CASSPGTASLNYGYTF. CDR3 in DNA: TGCGCCAGCAGCCCAGGGACCGCAAGTTTAAACTATGGCTACACCTTC. Full variable domain (missing parts from reference TRBV5-1 and TRBJ1-2): KAGVTQTPRYLIKTRGQQVTLSCSPISGHRSVSWYQQTPGQGLQFLFEYFSETQRNKGNFPGRFSGRQFSNSRSEMNVSTLELGDSALYLCASSPGTASLNYGYTFGSGTRLTVV.

The rearrangement links TRBV6-5 to TRBJ1-1, with TRBD1 as a possible D gene (5 bases). The CDR3 is made up of 13 amino acids. The germline V gene has CDR1 MNHEY and CDR2 SVGAGI. Trimming shortened V by 4 bases and J by 6 bases, and 12 bases separated the two germline ends. The CDR3 here is CASSSQGYAEAFF. The CDR3 DNA reads as TGTGCCAGCAGTTCCCAGGGCTACGCTGAAGCTTTCTTT.

The chain carries TRBV4-1 and TRBJ2-7; D is unresolved. The CDR3 is made up of 15 amino acids. V was cut by 0 bases and J by 0 bases, with 9 bases left in between. Germline V lookup: CDR1 MGHRA, CDR2 YSYEKL. CDR3 amino acids: CASSQDFQSSYEQYF. The CDR3 bases are TGCGCCAGCAGCCAAGATTTCCAGAGCTCCTACGAGCAGTACTTC.

The chain recombines TRBV2 with TRBJ1-6; 9 bases match TRBD1. Losses at the gene ends were 6 bases for V and 9 bases for J; bases not matched to a gene: 6. CDR3 length: 14 residues. Germline V gene sequence: CDR1 SNHLY, CDR2 FYNNEI. CDR3 nucleotide sequence: TGTGCCAGCAGCGGCGGACAGGGGACTTCACCCCTCCACTTT. Translated, it gives CASSGGQGTSPLHF.

This clone was counted once. V and J are TRBV28 and TRBJ2-7; possibly TRBD2 for D (6 bases). Trimming took 6 bases from V and 9 from J, leaving 21 bases between them. CDR1 and CDR2 from the germline V gene are MDHEN and SYDVKM. The CDR3 is 14 residues long. Here the CDR3 DNA reads TGTGCCAGCAGCCAACCTTCGGGGGAAGTGGGGCAGTACTTC. It translates to CASSQPSGEVGQYF.

V is TRBV7-9 and J is TRBJ1-4; D gene uncertain. Germline V gene data show CDR1 as SEHNR and CDR2 as FQNEAQ (reference sequence). Trimming took 8 bases from V and 3 from J, leaving 7 bases between them. The length of the CDR3 is 12 residues. The CDR3 sequence is CASAGPNEKLFF. CDR3 coding DNA: TGTGCCAGCGCAGGCCCTAATGAAAAACTGTTTTTT.

The chain combines TRBV5-1 with TRBJ2-7; the D gene is possibly TRBD1 (5 bases). CDR3 length: 15 amino acids. Between the trimmed V and J ends, which lost 0 bases and 4 bases, there was a span of 14 bases. CDR1 is SGHRS, CDR2 YFSETQ, per germline. The CDR3 is CASSLAWGAGYEQYF. CDR3 in DNA: TGCGCCAGCAGCTTGGCCTGGGGCGCAGGATACGAGCAGTACTTC. The entire variable domain, with the rest obtained from reference TRBV5-1 and TRBJ2-7, is as follows: KAGVTQTPRYLIKTRGQQVTLSCSPISGHRSVSWYQQTPGQGLQFLFEYFSETQRNKGNFPGRFSGRQFSNSRSEMNVSTLELGDSALYLCASSLAWGAGYEQYFGPGTRLTVT.

The rearrangement uses TRBV4-2 and TRBJ2-7; 10 nucleotides line up with TRBD2. V dropped 3 bases and J dropped 4; count of bases not matched to a gene: 6. Germline lookup yields CDR1 LGHNA and CDR2 YNFKEQ. There are 15 residues in the CDR3. The CDR3 loop reads CASSHSSGSTYEQYF. CDR3 sequence (DNA): TGTGCCAGCAGCCATTCTAGCGGGAGTACATACGAGCAGTACTTC.

V is TRBV5-4 and J is TRBJ1-1; D gene ambiguous. V was cut by 0 bases and J by 1 base, with 4 bases left in between. The CDR3 is made up of 13 amino acids. Germline assignment: CDR1 SGHNT and CDR2 YYREEE (reference sequence). CDR3 coding DNA: TGTGCCAGCAGCTTGGAAAAGAACACTGAAGCTTTCTTT. It codes for CASSLEKNTEAFF.

The chain recombines TRBV5-4 with TRBJ2-2, with 7 bases that match TRBD1. V shed 0 bases, J shed 3 bases, and the junction held 2 bases outside the gene matches. This CDR3 comprises 15 residues. The germline CDR1 and CDR2 sequences are SGHNT and YYREEE (reference sequence). CDR3 residues: CASSLGDRYTGELFF. DNA for the CDR3: TGTGCCAGCAGCTTGGGGGACAGATACACCGGGGAGCTGTTTTTT. The full variable domain, rest sourced from reference TRBV5-4 and TRBJ2-2, is ETGVTQSPTHLIKTRGQQVTLRCSSQSGHNTVSWYQQALGQGPQFIFQYYREEENGRGNFPPRFSGLQFPNYSSELNVNALELDDSALYLCASSLGDRYTGELFFGEGSRLTVL.

The CDR3 nucleotides are TGCGCCAGCAGCTACGGACAGGGCCACCCCACGGGCGAAAAACTGTTTTTT. Residues: CASSYGQGHPTGEKLFF. The rearrangement uses TRBV5-1 and TRBJ1-4, with 8 bases aligning to TRBD1. This CDR3 contains 17 residues. Germline V lookup: CDR1 SGHRS, CDR2 YFSETQ. With 3 bases clipped from V and 8 bases from J, the junction kept 15 bases outside the gene matches.

This clone was detected once. This chain joins TRBV7-9 and TRBJ1-4, with TRBD1 as a possible D gene (6 bases). The V end was cut by 4 bases, the J end by 6 bases, with 18 bases between. The length of the CDR3 is 16 residues. Germline loops: CDR1 SEHNR, CDR2 FQNEAQ (reference sequence). The CDR3 loop reads CASSSSGAGVHEKLFF. The CDR3 DNA sequence: TGTGCCAGCAGCTCTTCCGGGGCAGGGGTACATGAAAAACTGTTTTTT.